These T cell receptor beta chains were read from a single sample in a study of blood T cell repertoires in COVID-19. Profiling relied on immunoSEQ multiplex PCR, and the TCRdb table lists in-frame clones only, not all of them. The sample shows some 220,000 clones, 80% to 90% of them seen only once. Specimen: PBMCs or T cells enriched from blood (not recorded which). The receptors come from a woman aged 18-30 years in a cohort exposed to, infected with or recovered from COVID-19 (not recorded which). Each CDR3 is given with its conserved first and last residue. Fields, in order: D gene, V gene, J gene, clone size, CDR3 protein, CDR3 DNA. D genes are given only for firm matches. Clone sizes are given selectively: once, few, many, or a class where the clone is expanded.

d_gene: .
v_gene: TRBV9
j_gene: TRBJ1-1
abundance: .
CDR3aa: CASSVSGVGDTEAFF
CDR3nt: TGTGCCAGCAGCGTCTCAGGGGTAGGTGACACTGAAGCTTTCTTT

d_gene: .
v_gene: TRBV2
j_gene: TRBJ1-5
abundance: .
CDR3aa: CASNGENVNQPQHF
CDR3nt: TGTGCCAGCAACGGAGAGAACGTCAATCAGCCCCAGCATTTT

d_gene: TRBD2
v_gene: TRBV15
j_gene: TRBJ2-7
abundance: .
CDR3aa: CATRTSAGGSYEQYF
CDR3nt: TGTGCCACGAGGACTAGCGCGGGGGGCTCCTACGAGCAGTACTTC

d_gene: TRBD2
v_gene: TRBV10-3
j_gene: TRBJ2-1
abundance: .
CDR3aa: CAISPSPGLADNEQFF
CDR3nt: TGTGCCATCAGCCCCTCACCGGGACTAGCGGACAATGAGCAGTTCTTC

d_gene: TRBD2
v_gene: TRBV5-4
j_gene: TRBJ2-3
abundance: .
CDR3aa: CASSPPEGTSVHTQYF
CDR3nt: TGTGCCAGCAGCCCACCGGAGGGGACTAGCGTGCATACGCAGTATTTT

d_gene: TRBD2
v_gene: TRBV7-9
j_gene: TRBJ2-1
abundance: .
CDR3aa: CASSSGLASVHEQFF
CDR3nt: TGTGCCAGCAGCTCCGGACTAGCGTCGGTGCATGAGCAGTTCTTC

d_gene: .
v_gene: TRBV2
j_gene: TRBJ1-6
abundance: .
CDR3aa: CASMRGGNSPLHF
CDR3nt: TGTGCCAGTATGCGCGGGGGCAATTCACCCCTCCACTTT

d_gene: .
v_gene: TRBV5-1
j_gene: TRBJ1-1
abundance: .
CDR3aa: CASTLRGDTEAFF
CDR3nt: TGCGCCAGCACACTGCGGGGAGACACTGAAGCTTTCTTT

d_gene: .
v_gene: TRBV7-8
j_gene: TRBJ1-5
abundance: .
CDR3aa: CASSLNSHSNQPQHF
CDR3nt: TGTGCCAGCAGCTTAAACAGCCATAGCAATCAGCCCCAGCATTTT

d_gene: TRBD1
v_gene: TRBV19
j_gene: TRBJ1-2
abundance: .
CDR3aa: CASTSVTGGRYGYTF
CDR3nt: TGTGCCAGTACCTCGGTTACAGGGGGACGCTATGGCTACACCTTC

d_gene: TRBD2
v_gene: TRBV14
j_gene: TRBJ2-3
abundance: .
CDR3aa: CASSPELAGTNTQYF
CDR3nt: TGTGCCAGCAGCCCCGAACTAGCGGGTACGAATACGCAGTATTTT

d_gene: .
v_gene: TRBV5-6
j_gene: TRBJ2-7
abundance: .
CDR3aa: CASSLGPSGEQYF
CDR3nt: TGTGCCAGCAGCTTGGGACCTTCAGGAGAGCAGTACTTC

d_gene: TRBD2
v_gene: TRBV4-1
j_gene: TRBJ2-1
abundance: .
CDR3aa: CASSQALAGGGGDEQFF
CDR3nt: TGCGCCAGCAGCCAAGCCCTAGCGGGAGGTGGGGGGGATGAGCAGTTCTTC

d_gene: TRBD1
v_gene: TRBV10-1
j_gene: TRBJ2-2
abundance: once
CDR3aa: CASSIPRPGTDRGNTGELFF
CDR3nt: TGCGCCAGCAGCATACCGCGACCTGGAACGGACAGGGGGAACACCGGGGAGCTGTTTTTT

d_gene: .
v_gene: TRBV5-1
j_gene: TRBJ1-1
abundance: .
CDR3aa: CASSWKPGDDSEAFF
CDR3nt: TGCGCCAGCAGCTGGAAGCCCGGAGACGACTCTGAAGCTTTCTTT

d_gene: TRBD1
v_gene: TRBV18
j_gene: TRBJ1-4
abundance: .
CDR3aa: CASSLQTGQGEKLFF
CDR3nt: TGTGCCAGCTCACTTCAGACAGGGCAAGGTGAAAAACTGTTTTTT

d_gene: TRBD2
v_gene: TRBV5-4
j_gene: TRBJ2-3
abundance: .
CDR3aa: CASSTSSGRATDTQYF
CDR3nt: TGTGCCAGCAGCACTTCTAGCGGGAGGGCTACAGATACGCAGTATTTT

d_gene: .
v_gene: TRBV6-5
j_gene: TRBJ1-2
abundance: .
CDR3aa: CASSRSGHYGYTF
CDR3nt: TGTGCCAGCAGTCGCTCAGGTCACTATGGCTACACCTTC

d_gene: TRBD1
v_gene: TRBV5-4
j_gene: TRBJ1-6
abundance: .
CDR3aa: CATGQGPFVHNSPLHF
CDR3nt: TGTGCCACCGGACAGGGACCATTCGTCCATAATTCACCCCTCCACTTT

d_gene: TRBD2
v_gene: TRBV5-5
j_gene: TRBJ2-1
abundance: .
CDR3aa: CASSFKLIAGETGEQFF
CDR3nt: TGTGCCAGCAGCTTTAAGTTGATAGCGGGGGAGACCGGTGAGCAGTTCTTC

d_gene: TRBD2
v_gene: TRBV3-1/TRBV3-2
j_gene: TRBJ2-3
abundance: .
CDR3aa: CASSQDSLAGGRQYF
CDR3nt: TGTGCCAGCAGCCAAGATTCACTAGCGGGAGGCAGGCAGTATTTT

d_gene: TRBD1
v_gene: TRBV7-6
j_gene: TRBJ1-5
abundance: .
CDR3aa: CASSLAATGDQPQHF
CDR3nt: TGTGCCAGCAGCTTAGCGGCGACAGGGGATCAGCCCCAGCATTTT

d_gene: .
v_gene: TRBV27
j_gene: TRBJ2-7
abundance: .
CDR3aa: CASSLGGSREQYF
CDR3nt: TGTGCCAGCAGCCTCGGAGGGTCGAGGGAGCAGTACTTC

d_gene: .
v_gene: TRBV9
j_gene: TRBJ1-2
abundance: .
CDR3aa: CASSARDGSNYGYTF
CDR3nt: TGTGCCAGCAGCGCGCGGGACGGATCGAACTATGGCTACACCTTC

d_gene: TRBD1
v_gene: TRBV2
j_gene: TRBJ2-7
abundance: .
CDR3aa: CAGGTGSYEQYF
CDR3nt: TGTGCCGGGGGGACAGGGTCGTACGAGCAGTACTTC

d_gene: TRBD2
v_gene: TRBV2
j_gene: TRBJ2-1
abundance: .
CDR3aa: CASSDRLAGAGEQFF
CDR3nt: TGTGCCAGCAGTGATCGCCTAGCGGGAGCTGGCGAGCAGTTCTTC

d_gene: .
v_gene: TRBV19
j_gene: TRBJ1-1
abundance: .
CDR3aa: CASSIEDTEAFF
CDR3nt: TGTGCCAGTAGTATCGAGGACACTGAAGCTTTCTTT

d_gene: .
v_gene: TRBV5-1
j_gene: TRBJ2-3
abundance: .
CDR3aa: CASSSTGSSTDTQYF
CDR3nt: TGCGCCAGCAGCTCGACAGGTTCTAGCACAGATACGCAGTATTTT

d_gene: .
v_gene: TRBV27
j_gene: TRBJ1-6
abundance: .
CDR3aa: CASSLFGQNNSPLHF
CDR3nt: TGTGCCAGCAGTTTATTTGGGCAAAATAATTCACCCCTCCACTTT

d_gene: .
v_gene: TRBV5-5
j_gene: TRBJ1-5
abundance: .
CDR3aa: CASSLGQAQPQHF
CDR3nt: TGTGCCAGCAGCTTGGGGCAGGCGCAGCCCCAGCATTTT

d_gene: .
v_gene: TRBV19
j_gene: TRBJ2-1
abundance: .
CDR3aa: CASSIRGNEQFF
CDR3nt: TGTGCCAGTAGTATAAGGGGAAATGAGCAGTTCTTC

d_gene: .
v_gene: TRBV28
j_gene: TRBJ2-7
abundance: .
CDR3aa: CASRTGRYYEQYF
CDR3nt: TGTGCCAGCCGGACCGGGAGATACTACGAGCAGTACTTC

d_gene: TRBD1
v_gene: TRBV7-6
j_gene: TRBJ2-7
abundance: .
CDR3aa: CASSLAPGGSYEQYF
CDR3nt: TGTGCCAGCAGCTTAGCTCCAGGGGGTTCCTACGAGCAGTACTTC

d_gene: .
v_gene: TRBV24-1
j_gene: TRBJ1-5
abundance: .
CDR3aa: CATSDPTGNQPQHF
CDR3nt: TGTGCCACCAGTGATCCCACAGGGAATCAGCCCCAGCATTTT

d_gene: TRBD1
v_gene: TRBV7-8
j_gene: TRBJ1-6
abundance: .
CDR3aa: CASRPDRGAPLHF
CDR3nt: TGTGCCAGCAGACCCGACAGGGGCGCACCCCTCCACTTT

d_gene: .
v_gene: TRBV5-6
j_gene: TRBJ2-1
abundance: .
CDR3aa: CASSSHSNPYNEQFF
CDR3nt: TGTGCCAGCAGCTCCCACAGCAACCCCTACAATGAGCAGTTCTTC

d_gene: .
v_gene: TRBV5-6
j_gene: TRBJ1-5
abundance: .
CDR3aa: CASSFYGYSLGNQPQHF
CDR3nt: TGTGCCAGCAGCTTCTACGGTTATAGTCTAGGCAATCAGCCCCAGCATTTT

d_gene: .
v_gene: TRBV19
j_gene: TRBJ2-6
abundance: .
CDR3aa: CASNRKPSGTGANVLTF
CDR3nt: TGTGCCAGCAACCGAAAACCCAGCGGAACTGGGGCCAACGTCCTGACTTTC

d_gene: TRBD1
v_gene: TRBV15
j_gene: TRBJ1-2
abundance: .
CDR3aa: CATSRDSDFYGYTF
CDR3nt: TGTGCCACCAGTCGGGACAGCGATTTCTATGGCTACACCTTC

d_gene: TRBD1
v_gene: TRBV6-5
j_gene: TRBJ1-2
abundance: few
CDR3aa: CASNRQGVSDGYTF
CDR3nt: TGTGCCAGCAACCGACAGGGGGTATCTGATGGCTACACCTTC

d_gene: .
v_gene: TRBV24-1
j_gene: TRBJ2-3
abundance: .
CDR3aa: CATSDSKLAGTDTQYF
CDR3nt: TGTGCCACCAGTGACTCCAAATTAGCTGGCACAGATACGCAGTATTTT

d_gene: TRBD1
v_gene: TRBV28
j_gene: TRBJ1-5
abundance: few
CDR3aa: CASSIRQGEPPQHF
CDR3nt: TGTGCCAGCAGTATTAGACAGGGAGAGCCGCCCCAGCATTTT

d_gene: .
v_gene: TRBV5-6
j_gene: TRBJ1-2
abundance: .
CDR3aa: CASYLGTGGAGYTF
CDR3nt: TGTGCCAGCTACCTAGGGACGGGGGGCGCTGGCTACACCTTC

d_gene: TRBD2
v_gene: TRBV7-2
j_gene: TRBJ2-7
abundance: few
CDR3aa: CASSLTGLAGYEQYF
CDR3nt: TGTGCCAGCAGCTTAACGGGACTAGCGGGGTACGAGCAGTACTTC

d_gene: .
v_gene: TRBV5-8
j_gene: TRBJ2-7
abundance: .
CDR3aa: CASSGADGPYEQYF
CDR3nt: TGTGCCAGCAGCGGAGCGGACGGTCCCTACGAGCAGTACTTC

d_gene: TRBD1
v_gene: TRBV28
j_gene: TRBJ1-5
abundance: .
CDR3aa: CASSVGQVNQPQHF
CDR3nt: TGTGCCAGCAGTGTTGGACAGGTTAATCAGCCCCAGCATTTT

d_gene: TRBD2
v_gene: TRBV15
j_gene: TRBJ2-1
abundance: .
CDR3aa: CATSRDISLAGYNEQFF
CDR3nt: TGTGCCACCAGCAGAGATATCAGTCTAGCGGGATACAATGAGCAGTTCTTC

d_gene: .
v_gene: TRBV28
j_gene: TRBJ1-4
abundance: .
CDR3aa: CASSFWAATNEKLFF
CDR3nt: TGTGCCAGCAGTTTCTGGGCAGCAACTAATGAAAAACTGTTTTTT

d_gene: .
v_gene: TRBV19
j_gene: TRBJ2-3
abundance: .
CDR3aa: CASSNAGTRTPTDTQYF
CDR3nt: TGTGCCAGTAGTAACGCCGGGACAAGGACACCCACAGATACGCAGTATTTT

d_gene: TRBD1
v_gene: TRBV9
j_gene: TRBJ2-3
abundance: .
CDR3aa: CASSVPRTGLSTDTQYF
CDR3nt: TGTGCCAGCAGCGTCCCGAGGACAGGGCTGAGCACAGATACGCAGTATTTT

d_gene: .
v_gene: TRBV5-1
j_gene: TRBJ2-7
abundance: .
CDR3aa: CASSFGASASSYEQYF
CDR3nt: TGCGCCAGCAGCTTCGGAGCTAGCGCCAGCTCCTACGAGCAGTACTTC

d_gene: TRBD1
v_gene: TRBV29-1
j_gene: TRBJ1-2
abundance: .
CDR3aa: CSVGAPYDRGRPF
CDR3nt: TGCAGCGTTGGGGCTCCATACGACAGGGGGAGGCCCTTC

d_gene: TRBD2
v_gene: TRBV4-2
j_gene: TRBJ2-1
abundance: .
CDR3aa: CASSPIAGGLGNEQFF
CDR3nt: TGTGCCAGCAGCCCGATAGCGGGGGGGCTCGGCAATGAGCAGTTCTTC

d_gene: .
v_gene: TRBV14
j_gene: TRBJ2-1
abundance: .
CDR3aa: CASSPDQNSYNEQFF
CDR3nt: TGTGCCAGCAGCCCAGACCAGAATTCTTACAATGAGCAGTTCTTC

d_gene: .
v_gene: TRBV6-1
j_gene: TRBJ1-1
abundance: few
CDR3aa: CASSEAWRNDPAFF
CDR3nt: TGTGCCAGCAGTGAGGCATGGCGGAACGACCCGGCTTTCTTT